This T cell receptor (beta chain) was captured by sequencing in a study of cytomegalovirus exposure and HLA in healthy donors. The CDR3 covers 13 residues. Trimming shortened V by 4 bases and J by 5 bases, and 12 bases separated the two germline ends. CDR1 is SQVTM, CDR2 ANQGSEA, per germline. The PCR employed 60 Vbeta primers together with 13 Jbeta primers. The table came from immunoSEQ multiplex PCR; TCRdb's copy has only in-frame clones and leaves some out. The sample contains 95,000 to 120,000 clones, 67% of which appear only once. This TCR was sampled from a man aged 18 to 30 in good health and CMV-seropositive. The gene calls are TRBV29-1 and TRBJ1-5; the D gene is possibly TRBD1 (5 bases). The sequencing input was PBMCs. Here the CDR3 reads CSVARERDQPQHF. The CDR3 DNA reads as TGCAGCGTTGCCAGGGAGCGGGATCAGCCCCAGCATTTT.